This paragraph reports one T cell receptor (beta chain). Its specific antigen is unknown. Nothing much larger sits one base from this clone, and base qualities are not available. The sample belongs to a study of blood T cell repertoires in COVID-19 (dated by TCRdb to the early 2020s). About the study as a whole: Collaborator samples came from the United States, Italy and Spain and covered acute and convalescent phases of COVID-19. Where HLA class I and class II types were available, the types were taken from metadata supplied by the sample provider, not from assay-based typing. The prospective study material was composed of cDNA or gDNA derived from T cells, B-cell-depleted T cells, or PBMCs. The sample metadata nearly always contained a de-identified subject ID, COVID-19 status, age in years and sex. The dataset comprised deeply sampled blood TCRbeta repertoires from subjects exposed to, actively infected with, or recovered from COVID-19. The repertoires were made available in a free public database intended to serve as a resource for research on the immune response to SARS-CoV-2. Samples were obtained from the ongoing ImmuneRACE study (first 160 participants) and from over a thousand subjects provided by 6 global collaborators. General study outcomes and caveats: How much clinical and demographic metadata was included differed by source and by participant, and the metadata was provided uncurated.

Participants in the prospective study were aged roughly 18 to 90 years, lived in 24 United States geographic areas, and enrolled through a virtual design. To assign participants to cohorts, the prospective study relied on clinical history that participants themselves reported in a screening survey and a study questionnaire. For ImmuneRACE Cohort 3, a participant was defined as recovered based on two consecutive negative NP/OP PCR tests, clearance by a healthcare professional, or resolution of symptoms. In the prospective study, whole blood, serum and a nasopharyngeal or oropharyngeal swab were collected from each participant by mobile phlebotomists. Prospective study participants could optionally give additional blood draws and questionnaires over an approximately 2-month period. Before DNA extraction, prospective study blood samples were shipped either frozen or at room temperature. TCRbeta CDR3 regions were amplified from genomic DNA using the immunoSEQ Assay, a bias-controlled multiplex PCR. Concerning the study's data processing: The number of nucleated cells in each sample was estimated by amplification of reference gene primers within the assay. Sequence reads were collapsed and filtered to measure the absolute abundance of every unique TCRbeta CDR3 rearrangement. Productive Simpson clonality was computed per sample as the square root of Simpson's diversity index over productive rearrangements. TCRdb provides this immuneACCESS table in a form limited to in-frame rearrangements. Some clones are lacking; in checked studies, under half of them reflect an unresolved V gene, and why the rest are absent is not known. Clone size and the V and J calls come from that table; the DNA yielded D and trimming. Counted in this sample were 250,000 to 350,000 clones; roughly 87% of them appeared once. Together, the top ten hold around 10% of the sample.

From the cysteine through the phenylalanine, the CDR3 covers 16 amino acids. The only DNA kept is the CDR3, 48 bases in frame from the first base. Based on the germline V gene (reference sequence), the CDR1 and CDR2 sequences are LGHDT and YNNKEL. Deletion took 1 base off V and 0 bases off J, with a span of 10 bases between the germline ends. The chain links TRBV3-1 (or the pseudogene TRBV3-2) with TRBJ2-1, with a weak D call of TRBD2 (5 bases match). The sequencing sample was made of PBMCs or T cells enriched from blood (not recorded which). The receptor's source is a woman aged 18 to 35 who had recovered from COVID-19. The CDR3 loop reads CASSQGTGYSYNEQFF. At the DNA level, the sequence is TGTGCCAGCAGCCAAGGGACGGGGTACTCCTACAATGAGCAGTTCTTC.